These 27 T cell receptor beta chains were all obtained from the same sample, sequenced in a study of tumor and adjacent non-tumor tissue in lung cancer. Three rounds of nested PCR, following a modified ARM-PCR protocol, produced the TCRbeta library. Using its own MiXCR run on the multiplex PCR reads, TCRdb lists one record per CDR3 protein. The profile shows 45,000 or so distinct CDR3 sequences, 60% to 70% of them singletons. No cell sorting was done before RNA was extracted from the tissue. This non-tumor lung sample came from over 3 cm beyond the tumor edge. Sequencing was carried out using distant non-tumor lung tissue. The receptors come from a woman aged 40 to 55 with non-small cell lung cancer.

A word on this clonotype: A single base separates this from a much larger clone, so it may be a read error. This chain connects TRBV20-1 to TRBJ1-2, with a possible D match to TRBD1 (6 bases). The CDR3 sequence is 13 residues long. Per germline, CDR1 DFQATT and CDR2 SNEGSKA (reference sequence). The CDR3 sequence: CSAREKTGFGYIF. As DNA, the CDR3 is TGCAGTGCTAGGGAAAAGACAGGTTTTGGCTACATCTTC.

Comment on this clonotype: Given a much more abundant clone one base away, this may be a read error. The V call is TRBV11-2, the J call TRBJ2-7, with D uncertain. V was shortened by 8 bases and J by 2 bases, with 16 bases between the two germline ends. CDR1 is SGHAT and CDR2 is FQNNGV in the germline V gene. The CDR3 runs to 14 residues. CDR3 sequence: CASEGSSPPYEQYF. CDR3 coding DNA: TGTGCCAGCGAAGGATCCTCCCCCCCCTACGAGCAGTACTTC.

This clonotype appeared many times. The rearrangement links TRBV5-4 to TRBJ2-3; no clear D gene. Germline values: CDR1 SGHNT, CDR2 YYREEE (reference sequence). The CDR3 runs 14 residues. The ends were cut back, 3 bases at V and 0 bases at J, with 8 bases in the middle. The DNA of the CDR3 is TGTGCCAGCAGCTCTTTATATAGCACAGATACGCAGTATTTT. This sequence encodes CASSSLYSTDTQYF.

The chain has TRBV28 and TRBJ1-1; D remains ambiguous. Trimming took 8 bases from V and 0 from J, leaving 7 bases between them. Germline CDR1 is MDHEN and CDR2 is SYDVKM. The CDR3 extends over 12 amino acids. CDR3 protein: CASWAVNTEAFF. The CDR3, as DNA: TGTGCCAGCTGGGCGGTGAACACTGAAGCTTTCTTT.

About this clonotype: Sequence at one end of the junction differs from germline and may be a read error. The CDR3 loop is CVSSTGTGGVYEQYF. The CDR3 DNA follows: TGTGTCAGCAGCACAGGGACTGGCGGAGTCTACGAGCAGTACTTC. The genes are TRBV11-2 and TRBJ2-7; TRBD1 or TRBD2 may be the D gene (6 bases each). Per the germline V gene, CDR1 is SGHAT and CDR2 is FQNNGV. This CDR3 has 15 amino acids.

A note on this clonotype: Its ends do not fully match the called genes, so a read error is possible. This chain joins TRBV20-1 and TRBJ2-7; perhaps TRBD2 as D (5 bases). The germline CDR1 and CDR2 sequences are DFQATT and SNEGSKA (reference sequence). The CDR3 totals 12 residues. Written as DNA, the CDR3 is TGCAGTGCTAGAAGCGGCTGCCCTGGGGTTCTTTTC. Protein: CSARSGCPGVLF.

Concerning this clonotype: A read error is possible here, since a much larger clone lies one base away. The chain links TRBV5-6 to TRBJ2-4; the match to TRBD1 covers 10 bases. The CDR3 totals 13 residues. Germline assignment: CDR1 SGHDT and CDR2 YYEEEE. CDR3 DNA sequence: TGTGTCAGCAGCTTGGGACAGGGGAACATTCAGTACTTC. The encoded protein is CVSSLGQGNIQYF. Filled out from reference TRBV5-6 and TRBJ2-4, the complete variable domain reads DAGVTQSPTHLIKTRGQQVTLRCSPKSGHDTVSWYQQALGQGPQFIFQYYEEEERQRGNFPDRFSGHQFPNYSSELNVNALLLGDSALYLCVSSLGQGNIQYFGAGTRLSVL.

Turning to this clonotype: At one end, the junction sequence differs from germline, possibly due to a read error. The chain couples TRBV7-9 to TRBJ1-2; TRBD1 might be the D (5 bases). Germline CDR1 and CDR2: SEHNR and FQNEAQ (reference sequence). This CDR3 comprises 15 residues. CDR3 bases: TGTGCAAGCAGCTTAGCACAGGCAGAGGCCTATGGCTACACCTTC. Translated: CASSLAQAEAYGYTF.

Worth noting for this clonotype: The final CDR3 position lacks the conserved phenylalanine or tryptophan, pointing to a likely read error. This chain links TRBV7-3 with TRBJ2-3, with TRBD1 as a possible D gene (5 bases). CDR1 SGHTA and CDR2 FQGTGA come from the germline V gene. The CDR3 sequence is 15 residues long. In nucleotides, the CDR3 is TGCGCCAGCAGCTTAACGCCAGGGAGCACAGATACGCAGTATTAT. Its translation is CASSLTPGSTDTQYY.

In the case of this clonotype: This may come from a read error, since a much larger clone is one base off. The rearrangement uses TRBV5-8 and TRBJ1-1, with unresolved D. This CDR3 has 15 residues. From germline, CDR1 is SGHTS and CDR2 YDEGEE. CDR3 nucleotides: TGTGCCAGCAGCTTGGTGGGCAGCCCGAACACTGAAACTTTCTTT. It specifies CASSLVGSPNTETFF.

This clonotype appeared a few times. The genes are TRBV28 and TRBJ1-5; the D is unclear. The CDR3 loop spans 15 amino acids. V lost 6 bases to trimming and J lost 1 base, with 13 bases between them. Germline V gene sequence: CDR1 MDHEN, CDR2 SYDVKM. The chain's CDR3 is CASRAGSRSNQPQHF. As DNA, the CDR3 is TGTGCCAGCAGGGCCGGGAGCAGGAGCAATCAGCCCCAGCATTTT.

Concerning this clonotype itself: The junction departs from germline at one end; a sequencing error may be responsible. This chain links TRBV11-3 with TRBJ2-1; D may be TRBD2 (5 bases). Germline V gene data show CDR1 as SGHNT and CDR2 as YENEEA. This CDR3 region has 16 residues. The CDR3 DNA reads as TGTGCCAGCAGCCCAAGAACTAGGAGCCCCTATAATGAGCAGTTCTTC. This sequence encodes CASSPRTRSPYNEQFF.

About this clonotype itself: The CDR3 end shows no conserved phenylalanine or tryptophan, and so a read error is likely. The chain links TRBV28 to TRBJ1-2, with D maybe TRBD1 (5 bases). V was shortened by 7 bases and J by 10 bases, with 19 bases between the two germline ends. This CDR3 is 13 amino acids long. Germline CDR1 is MDHEN and CDR2 is SYDVKM. This CDR3 reads CASTGPESWVYTL. DNA of the CDR3: TGTGCCAGCACGGGACCCGAATCGTGGGTCTACACCTTG.

In the case of this clonotype: A junction end diverges from the germline sequence, so it may reflect a read error. The V call is TRBV11-2, the J call TRBJ2-1; TRBD2 aligns across 8 bases. The CDR3 covers 15 residues. Germline CDR1 SGHAT, CDR2 FQNNGV. Written as DNA, the CDR3 is TGTACCAGCAGCTTAGGTCCCGGCGGGGGGATTGAGCAGTTCTTC. Its protein product is CTSSLGPGGGIEQFF. The variable domain in full, with the rest retrieved from reference TRBV11-2 and TRBJ2-1, is EAGVAQSPRYKIIEKRQSVAFWCNPISGHATLYWYQQILGQGPKLLIQFQNNGVVDDSQLPKDRFSAERLKGVDSTLKIQPAKLEDSAVYLCTSSLGPGGGIEQFFGPGTRLTVL.

On this clonotype: A junction boundary mismatches the germline segment, possibly from a read error. The rearrangement uses TRBV20-1 and TRBJ2-1; 7 positions match TRBD2. The germline V gene has CDR1 DFQATT and CDR2 SNEGSKA (reference sequence). CDR3 length: 15 amino acids. The CDR3 DNA reads TGCAGTACTAGTTCGTTAGCGGGTGGACTTAGTGAACAGTTCTTC. It codes for CSTSSLAGGLSEQFF.

The rearrangement uses TRBV4-1 and TRBJ2-5, with 11 bases matching TRBD1. Looked up from germline, CDR1 is MGHRA and CDR2 is YSYEKL. This CDR3 comprises 17 residues. The CDR3 region is CISSQYRDRGMQETQYF. Here the CDR3 DNA reads TGCATCAGCAGCCAATACCGGGACAGGGGGATGCAAGAGACCCAGTACTTC.

Comments on this clonotype: An end of the junction differs from the germline gene, which may be a read error. The chain is built from TRBV11-2 and TRBJ2-1; TRBD2 agrees at 8 bases. CDR1 is SGHAT, CDR2 FQNNGV, per germline. This CDR3 contains 14 residues. The CDR3 is CAISWTSRNNGQFF. The CDR3, as DNA: TGTGCCATCAGCTGGACTAGCAGAAACAATGGGCAGTTCTTC. The entire variable domain, with the rest obtained from reference TRBV11-2 and TRBJ2-1, is as follows: EAGVAQSPRYKIIEKRQSVAFWCNPISGHATLYWYQQILGQGPKLLIQFQNNGVVDDSQLPKDRFSAERLKGVDSTLKIQPAKLEDSAVYLCAISWTSRNNGQFFGPGTRLTVL.

Details on this clonotype: At one end, the junction sequence differs from germline, possibly due to a read error. The V gene is TRBV11-3, the J gene TRBJ2-5, with TRBD2 matching over 11 bases. Germline lookup yields CDR1 SGHNT and CDR2 YENEEA. The CDR3 loop spans 16 amino acids. The CDR3 loop reads CVSSPRLAGGQETQYF. The CDR3 coding sequence is TGTGTCAGCAGCCCGAGGCTAGCGGGGGGCCAAGAGACCCAGTACTTC.

This clonotype was detected ten times or more. This rearrangement joins TRBV6-1 to TRBJ1-5; TRBD1 agrees at 7 bases. With 7 bases clipped from V and 2 bases from J, the junction kept 5 bases outside the gene matches. This CDR3 comprises 14 residues. Germline V lookup: CDR1 MNHNS, CDR2 SASEGT. CDR3 nucleotides: TGTGCCAGCACTTTCGGACAGGGCAATCAGCCCCAGCATTTT. It specifies CASTFGQGNQPQHF.

On this clonotype itself: One end of the junction does not line up with germline, which may come from a read error. J is TRBJ2-3 and V is TRBV19; D gene uncertain. CDR1 is LNHDA, CDR2 SQIVND, per germline (reference sequence). The CDR3 totals 14 residues. CDR3 residues: CAGSRLDGTDTQYF. CDR3 nucleotide sequence: TGTGCCGGTAGCCGTTTGGACGGAACTGATACGCAGTATTTT. The full variable domain, its missing parts supplied by reference TRBV19 and TRBJ2-3, is DGGITQSPKYLFRKEGQNVTLSCEQNLNHDAMYWYRQDPGQGLRLIYYSQIVNDFQKGDIAEGYSVSREKKESFPLTVTSAQKNPTAFYLCAGSRLDGTDTQYFGPGTRLTVL.

About this clonotype itself: The junction shows a germline mismatch at one end, possibly a read error. This chain connects TRBV28 to TRBJ2-7; possibly TRBD2 for D (6 bases). The CDR3 covers 12 residues. Looked up from germline, CDR1 is MDHEN and CDR2 is SYDVKM. This chain's CDR3 is CTSSPPRGKQYF. CDR3 in DNA: TGTACCAGCAGTCCCCCCCGGGGGAAGCAGTATTTC.

In regard to this clonotype: One junction end does not reproduce the germline sequence, and a read error may be involved. The chain recombines TRBV4-1 with TRBJ2-1; 12 positions match TRBD2. This CDR3 contains 16 residues. CDR1 and CDR2 from the germline V gene are MGHRA and YSYEKL. For the CDR3, the DNA is TGCGCCAGCAGCCAAGCCGGACTAGCGGGATCTAATGAGCAGTCCTTC. Residues: CASSQAGLAGSNEQSF.

Concerning this clonotype: Its ends do not fully match the called genes, so a read error is possible. The V gene is TRBV11-3, the J gene TRBJ1-1, with D tentatively TRBD1 (6 bases). In germline, CDR1 is SGHNT, CDR2 YENEEA. The CDR3 consists of 13 residues. CDR3 nucleotides: TGTACCAGCAGCTTAGCAACAGGGCAACAAGCCTTCTTC. Its translation is CTSSLATGQQAFF.

A word on this clonotype: Relative to the germline gene, one junction end is altered; a read error may explain this. The chain uses TRBV29-1 and TRBJ2-2, with D perhaps matching TRBD2 (6 bases). Germline V gives CDR1 SQVTM, CDR2 ANQGSEA. This CDR3 spans 13 amino acids. The CDR3 protein is CSALAGNAGEPFF. DNA for the CDR3: TGCAGCGCTCTCGCGGGGAACGCCGGGGAGCCGTTTTTT.

For this clonotype: The CDR3 ends on some other residue instead of the conserved phenylalanine or tryptophan, so this is likely a read error. This rearrangement joins TRBV12-3 or TRBV12-4 to TRBJ2-2; D is undetermined. The CDR3 sequence is 13 residues long. CDR3 region: CTSSPGPHGELFS. DNA of the CDR3: TGTACCAGCAGCCCCGGGCCTCACGGGGAGCTGTTTTCT.

The chain joins TRBV28 to TRBJ1-5; D perhaps matches TRBD1 (6 bases). Trimming shortened V by 6 bases and J by 3 bases, and 18 bases separated the two germline ends. CDR3 length equals 16 residues. Germline CDR1 and CDR2: MDHEN and SYDVKM. CDR3 sequence: CASSPMGGGVNQPQHF. For the CDR3, the DNA is TGTGCCAGCAGCCCCATGGGAGGGGGAGTCAATCAGCCCCAGCATTTT. Looking up the rest from reference TRBV28 and TRBJ1-5 gives the full variable domain: DVKVTQSSRYLVKRTGEKVFLECVQDMDHENMFWYRQDPGLGLRLIYFSYDVKMKEKGDIPEGYSVSREKKERFSLILESASTNQTSMYLCASSPMGGGVNQPQHFGDGTRLSIL.

This clonotype was seen ten or more times. V gene TRBV12-3 or TRBV12-4 combines with J gene TRBJ2-5; tentative D call: TRBD1 (6 bases). Trimming cost V 0 bases and J 3 bases, with 8 bases left between them. The CDR3 extends over 14 amino acids. The CDR3 sequence is CASSLANREETQYF. DNA of the CDR3: TGTGCCAGCAGTTTAGCCAACAGGGAAGAGACCCAGTACTTC.